Listed below are T cell receptor beta chains from one sample, sequenced in a study of lung T cells in sarcoidosis with Löfgren's syndrome. TCRdb re-called the reads with MiXCR, one entry per CDR3 protein. This table has over 2,000 distinct CDR3 sequences, around 20% appearing once. The sample was CD4+ T cells from bronchoalveolar lavage. Receptor source: a human donor with sarcoidosis (Löfgren's syndrome or another form), or a control subject (not recorded which). CDR3s include the opening cysteine and the closing phenylalanine or tryptophan. D genes are given only for firm matches. A row's size may be missing; if present it is once, few, many or a size class.

j_call v_call clone_size d_call cdr3_nt cdr3_aa
TRBJ1-3 TRBV29-1 many - TGCAGCGTTGTAGTCGGGCCCTCTAGCTCTGGAAACACCATATATTTT CSVVVGPSSSGNTIYF
TRBJ2-7 TRBV20-1 medium-sized TRBD2 TGCAGTGCCACTCACGGGACTAGCGGGACCCCCGAGCAGTACTTC CSATHGTSGTPEQYF
TRBJ1-1 TRBV2 large - TGTGCCAGCAGTTATAACAGGGCTGAAGCTTTCTTT CASSYNRAEAFF
TRBJ2-1 TRBV12-3/TRBV12-4 medium-sized TRBD2 TGTGCCAGCAACCTAGCGGGAGGGTTAGAGCAGTTCTTC CASNLAGGLEQFF
TRBJ1-5 TRBV5-1 large - TGCGCCAGCAGCTCCGAGGGCTCTGGACAGCCCCAGCATTTT CASSSEGSGQPQHF
TRBJ2-1 TRBV5-5 few - TGTGCCAGCAGCTTAGGTGACACCCTCCTATACAATGAGCAGTTCTTC CASSLGDTLLYNEQFF
TRBJ2-2 TRBV15 large - TGTGCCACCAGCAGAGATCAATACGGGGAGCTGTTTTTT CATSRDQYGELFF
TRBJ1-6 TRBV4-1 - TRBD1 TGCGCCAGCAGCCCATCACAGGGGGCGGTGTCACCCTTCTACTTT CASSPSQGAVSPFYF
TRBJ2-7 TRBV13 - - TGTGCCGGCAGCTTAGGCGTAGGGCTCTCTGACCCCTACGAGCAGTACTTC CAGSLGVGLSDPYEQYF
TRBJ2-5 TRBV7-2 many - TGTGCCAGCAGCGAGCCAGCGAGGGAGACCCAGTACTTC CASSEPARETQYF
TRBJ2-7 TRBV28 medium-sized TRBD1 TGTGCCAGCAGTTTATCGGCTTGGACAGGGGGAGACTACGAGCAGTACTTC CASSLSAWTGGDYEQYF
TRBJ2-7 TRBV7-2 many TRBD1 TGTGCCAGCAGCTTATGGCAGGGGGCGACCGAGCAGTACTTC CASSLWQGATEQYF
TRBJ2-7 TRBV4-2 medium-sized - TGTGCCAGCAGCGCAGAGGCCCTCGGGGACGAGCAGTACTTC CASSAEALGDEQYF
TRBJ1-3 TRBV20-1 - - TGCAGTGCTATTGACCTGACTCTCTCTGGAAACACCATATATTTT CSAIDLTLSGNTIYF
TRBJ2-3 TRBV14 medium-sized - TGTGCCAGCAGCTCCCGGATTCTTACTAGCACAGATACGCAGTATTTT CASSSRILTSTDTQYF
TRBJ2-3 TRBV27 medium-sized TRBD2 TGTGCCAGCAGTACCCAGACTAGCGGGAGCATAGATACGCAGTATTTT CASSTQTSGSIDTQYF
TRBJ1-1 TRBV2 medium-sized TRBD1 TGTGCCACCCTCCGGGACAGGGGTAACACTGAAGCTTTCTTT CATLRDRGNTEAFF
TRBJ2-7 TRBV28 many - TGTGCCAGCAGCCCAGGCTATTGGGGAGAGCAGTACTTC CASSPGYWGEQYF
TRBJ2-7 TRBV7-9 many TRBD2 TGTGCCAGCAGCTTAGCGCGGACTAGCGGGGGGGCGACGCATCCCTACGAGCAGTACTTC CASSLARTSGGATHPYEQYF
TRBJ2-7 TRBV7-3 large - TGTGCCAGCAGCTCGCACCAGGGTACCGAGCAGTACTTC CASSSHQGTEQYF
TRBJ2-1 TRBV4-3 many TRBD1 TGCGCCAGCAGCCAAGACCCACAGGGGGCCATTTACAATGAGCAGTTCTTC CASSQDPQGAIYNEQFF
TRBJ1-1 TRBV4-1 - - TGCGCCAGCAGGAATATCCCAACCGGGGAGGGAGCTGAAGCTTTCTTT CASRNIPTGEGAEAFF
TRBJ2-2 TRBV3-1 medium-sized - TGTGCCAGCAGCAGCCGCTCAACGGGGAACACCGGGGAGCTGTTTTTT CASSSRSTGNTGELFF
TRBJ2-3 TRBV6-4 large - TGTGCCAGCAGTGACGGGTCCACAGATACGCAGTATTTT CASSDGSTDTQYF
TRBJ2-7 TRBV2 medium-sized - TGTGCCAGCAGTGAGCAGAGGGCCCGCGAGCAGTACTTC CASSEQRAREQYF
TRBJ1-1 TRBV6-2/TRBV6-3 medium-sized - TGTGCCAGCAGGAACTCCTGGCTTGAAGCTTTCTTT CASRNSWLEAFF
TRBJ1-6 TRBV28 large TRBD1 TGTGCCAGCAGCACAGGACAGGTTTCACCCCTCCACTTT CASSTGQVSPLHF
TRBJ1-6 TRBV2 once TRBD1 TGTGCCAGTGGGACAGGGAGCGATGATGATTCACCCCTCCACTTT CASGTGSDDDSPLHF
TRBJ2-3 TRBV11-2 medium-sized - TGTGCCAGCAGCTTAGCTCTGCGGGATACGCAGTATTTT CASSLALRDTQYF
TRBJ2-7 TRBV7-2 medium-sized - TGTGCCAGCAGCTCCCCCGGCGAGCGGAGAGCCTACGAGCAGTACTTC CASSSPGERRAYEQYF
TRBJ2-1 TRBV18 medium-sized - TGTGCCAGCTCACCATCCACTGAGCAGTTCTTC CASSPSTEQFF
TRBJ2-1 TRBV27 - - TGTGCCAGCAGTGACTACGATGAGCAGTTCTTC CASSDYDEQFF
TRBJ2-2 TRBV20-1 medium-sized - TGCAGTGCCACCGTCCCTGGCGGGGCTAACACCGGGGAGCTGTTTTTT CSATVPGGANTGELFF
TRBJ2-7 TRBV20-1 medium-sized TRBD1 TGCAGAGAATACGGGACAGGGGTCGTCAGCTCCTACGAGCAGTACTTC CREYGTGVVSSYEQYF
TRBJ2-5 TRBV4-1 once - TGCGCCAGCAGCCAAGAGAAGGTGGGTGAGACCCGGTACTTT CASSQEKVGETRYF
TRBJ1-1 TRBV2 - - TGTGTCAGCAGCCTCACTGAAGCTTTCTTT CVSSLTEAFF
TRBJ2-7 TRBV7-6 - TRBD1 TGTGCCAGCAGCTCAGGAGAACCAGGGGGCACCTACGAGCAGTACTTC CASSSGEPGGTYEQYF
TRBJ1-3 TRBV12-3/TRBV12-4 many - TGTGCCAGCAGACCTAGCGCTGGAAACACCATATATTTT CASRPSAGNTIYF
TRBJ2-3 TRBV7-9 many - TGTGCCAGCAGCTCACCCTCGGACGGCACAGATACGCAGTATTTT CASSSPSDGTDTQYF
TRBJ2-1 TRBV7-2 medium-sized - TGTGCCAGCAGCCCAGCGGTTAGCTCCTACAATGAGCAGTTCTTC CASSPAVSSYNEQFF
TRBJ2-1 TRBV28 - - TGTGCCAGCAGGAGGGGGCAGGGAGGCGAACAGTTCTTC CASRRGQGGEQFF
TRBJ1-5 TRBV28 medium-sized - TGTGCCAGCAGTTTTCCAGGGAATCAGCCCCAGCATTTT CASSFPGNQPQHF
TRBJ1-1 TRBV6-1 - - TGTGCCAGCAGTGGAGGTATCGGAACTGAAGCTTTCTTT CASSGGIGTEAFF
TRBJ1-1 TRBV6-1 - - TGTGCCAGCCCTCCCCCCGGACTGGTTCAACGGGCTTTCTTT CASPPPGLVQRAFF
TRBJ2-1 TRBV9 many TRBD2 TGTGCCAGCAGCCCCAGAACTTCTAGCGGGGTAAATGAGCAGTTCTTC CASSPRTSSGVNEQFF
TRBJ2-1 TRBV3-1 medium-sized TRBD2 TGTGCCAGCAGCCAAGGGTTCGCTAGCGGGGGGATTGGTAATGAGCAGTTCTTC CASSQGFASGGIGNEQFF
TRBJ2-3 TRBV5-1 many - TGCGCCAGCAGCATCAGGATTGAAGATACGCAGTATTTT CASSIRIEDTQYF
TRBJ2-1 TRBV24-1 medium-sized - TGTGCCACCAGTGACATGGACAGAGATGAGCAGTTCTTC CATSDMDRDEQFF
TRBJ1-4 TRBV30 many - TGTGCCTGGAGTCGACCAGGGGATGAAAAACTGTTTTTT CAWSRPGDEKLFF
TRBJ1-5 TRBV5-1 medium-sized - TGCGCCAGCAGCTTGGGTCCAGATCAGCCCCAGCATTTT CASSLGPDQPQHF
TRBJ2-7 TRBV4-2 medium-sized - TGTGCCAGCAGCCAAGATCAGGGAAGGGACGAGCAGTACTTC CASSQDQGRDEQYF
TRBJ1-1 TRBV2 once - TGTGCCAGCAGGGGCAGGATTTGGCCGGAGAGCACTGAAACTTTCTTC CASRGRIWPESTETFF
TRBJ1-6 TRBV4-1 medium-sized - TGCGCCAGCAGCCAAATGGAGCCAGATTCACCCCTCCACTTT CASSQMEPDSPLHF